The present entry profiles one T cell receptor beta chain with its context. Its cognate antigen is unknown. V lost 3 bases and J lost 1; bases outside the gene matches: 4. The CDR3 contains 15 residues. Germline CDR1 MGHDK, CDR2 SYGVNS. The sample comes from a study of cytomegalovirus exposure and HLA in healthy donors. Study summary: According to later analysis, the same platform produced the 110 or so validation and approximately 700 first-cohort repertoires.

Sequenced by immunoSEQ multiplex PCR; TCRdb stores in-frame clones only, minus some. The sample consists of 55,000 to 80,000 clones, around 95% of them appearing once. Broader study findings: Among TCR beta chains, those listed as cytomegalovirus-associated numbered over 150. Reports described diagnosis of cytomegalovirus status by the classifier as highly specific and sensitive.

Sample: PBMCs. The chain couples TRBV25-1 to TRBJ2-3; 7 bases align to TRBD1. The sequence was collected from a man between 18 and 35 years old in good health and CMV-seropositive. The CDR3 loop reads CASSERGRGTDTQYF. CDR3 in DNA: TGTGCCAGCAGTGAGAGGGGGCGCGGCACAGATACGCAGTATTTT.